Following are 14 T cell receptor beta chains from one sample sequenced in a study of blood T cell repertoires in COVID-19. Clones were read by immunoSEQ multiplex PCR, and TCRdb kept only the in-frame ones, dropping some. The sample has hundreds of thousands of clones; around nine tenths are singletons. Source material: PBMCs or T cells enriched from blood (not recorded which). Source of these receptors: a woman aged 40 to 55 who had recovered from COVID-19.

V is TRBV6-2 or TRBV6-3 and J is TRBJ2-7; 11 positions match TRBD1. The CDR3 runs to 14 residues. Trimming at V came to 1 base and at J to 6 bases, leaving 2 bases not matched to a gene. CDR1 is MNHEY, CDR2 SVGEGT, per germline. CDR3 in DNA: TGTGCCAGCAGTTACTGGGGGACAGGGGGCGAGCAGTACTTC. Encoded protein: CASSYWGTGGEQYF.

The chain is built from TRBV7-9 and TRBJ2-1; 10 bases line up with TRBD2. J lost 4 bases, V lost 5 bases, and 11 bases had no gene match. Germline V CDR1 and CDR2: SEHNR, FQNEAQ (reference sequence). This CDR3 is 17 amino acids long. In nucleotides, the CDR3 is TGTGCCAGCAGCCCAACCCTGGGACTAGCGTATTACAATGAGCAGTTCTTC. Translating gives CASSPTLGLAYYNEQFF.

The CDR3 here is CATSDLSSPQETQYF. In nucleotides, the CDR3 is TGTGCCACCAGTGATTTGTCTAGTCCCCAAGAGACCCAGTACTTC. This chain links TRBV24-1 with TRBJ2-5; D unresolved. Germline assignment: CDR1 KGHDR and CDR2 SFDVKD. CDR3 length: 15 amino acids. V dropped 0 bases and J dropped 1 base, with 8 bases sitting between them.

This clone was observed a handful of times. Here the CDR3 reads CASSKPYRGDTEAFF. CDR3 bases: TGTGCCAGCAGCAAACCGTACAGGGGGGACACTGAAGCTTTCTTT. The J gene is TRBJ1-1, the V gene TRBV7-9; 8 bases align to TRBD1. The CDR3 spans 15 residues. V dropped 5 bases and J dropped 3; count of bases not matched to a gene: 8. Germline V lookup: CDR1 SEHNR, CDR2 FQNEAQ (reference sequence).

This chain links TRBV5-4 with TRBJ2-3, with 7 nucleotides matching TRBD2. CDR1 SGHNT and CDR2 YYREEE come from the germline V gene (reference sequence). This CDR3 is built from 15 residues. V lost 0 bases and J lost 5; bases outside the gene matches: 6. The CDR3 DNA reads TGTGCCAGCAGCTTGGAGGCGGGAGCTAGAGATACGCAGTATTTT. Its translation is CASSLEAGARDTQYF.

This chain links TRBV29-1 with TRBJ1-1; a weak D match, TRBD1 (5 bases). The CDR3 length is 11 residues. The germline V and J ends were trimmed by 7 bases and 1 base, with 7 bases remaining between them. CDR1 and CDR2 from the germline V gene are SQVTM and ANQGSEA. This CDR3 is CSGGQNTEAFF. As DNA, the CDR3 is TGCAGCGGTGGACAGAACACTGAAGCTTTCTTT.

This sequence joins TRBV5-1 and TRBJ1-2, with a tentative D call TRBD1 (6 bases). Germline values: CDR1 SGHRS, CDR2 YFSETQ. This CDR3 region has 15 residues. V lost 4 bases and J 7 bases, leaving 20 bases between the germline ends. CDR3 loop: CASSTGLPYGVGYTF. The CDR3 DNA is TGCGCCAGCAGCACAGGGCTGCCGTATGGGGTTGGCTACACCTTC.

The rearrangement links TRBV27 to TRBJ1-4, with TRBD1 matching over 8 bases. V shed 0 bases and J 7 bases; nucleotides not matched to a gene: 4. Looked up from germline, CDR1 is MNHEY and CDR2 is SMNVEV (reference sequence). This CDR3 has 15 amino acids. DNA of the CDR3: TGTGCCAGCAGTTTATCCGGGACAGGTCGTGAAAAACTGTTTTTT. This sequence encodes CASSLSGTGREKLFF.

This clone turned up a few times. V gene TRBV5-4 combines with J gene TRBJ2-5; D perhaps matches TRBD1 (6 bases). Trimming pared 3 bases from V and 3 bases from J, leaving 9 bases between. The CDR3 runs 13 residues. Germline CDR1 reads SGHNT; CDR2 reads YYREEE (reference sequence). Written as DNA, the CDR3 is TGTGCCAGCAGCTGGCAGGGGAAAGAGACCCAGTACTTC. Protein: CASSWQGKETQYF. Combining the CDR3 with reference TRBV5-4 and TRBJ2-5 gives the whole variable domain ETGVTQSPTHLIKTRGQQVTLRCSSQSGHNTVSWYQQALGQGPQFIFQYYREEENGRGNFPPRFSGLQFPNYSSELNVNALELDDSALYLCASSWQGKETQYFGPGTRLLVL.

The CDR3 DNA reads TGTGCCAGCAGCCCGGGGACTAGCGGGAGGGCCTTGGAGACCCAGTACTTC. Encoded protein: CASSPGTSGRALETQYF. This sequence joins TRBV13 and TRBJ2-5; TRBD2 agrees at 16 bases. CDR1 PRHDT and CDR2 FYEKMQ come from the germline V gene (reference sequence). The V gene end was trimmed by 5 bases and the J gene end by 5 bases; junction bases not matched to a gene: 8. The CDR3 extends over 17 amino acids.

The chain's CDR3 is CASSHKSNTEAFF. DNA of the CDR3: TGCGCCAGCAGCCATAAATCTAACACTGAAGCTTTCTTT. The genes are TRBV4-1 and TRBJ1-1, with D uncertain. The V end was cut by 3 bases, the J end by 2 bases, with 7 bases between. CDR1 MGHRA and CDR2 YSYEKL come from the germline V gene. The CDR3 spans 13 residues.

The chain recombines TRBV28 with TRBJ2-2; 9 bases map to TRBD1. V dropped 5 bases and J dropped 5; count of bases not matched to a gene: 9. CDR3 size: 16 residues. Germline CDR1 is MDHEN and CDR2 is SYDVKM. CDR3 residues: CASSLSTGGGTGELFF. CDR3 sequence (DNA): TGTGCCAGCAGTCTCTCCACAGGGGGCGGAACCGGGGAGCTGTTTTTT.

The chain links TRBV29-1 to TRBJ1-1, with a possible D match to TRBD1 (6 bases). The germline V gene encodes CDR1 SQVTM and CDR2 ANQGSEA. This CDR3 has 14 residues. V lost 7 bases and J 5 bases, leaving 20 bases between the germline ends. CDR3 coding DNA: TGCAGCGGCCAGAAACTACAGGGTCCTACTGAAGCTTTCTTT. Translation: CSGQKLQGPTEAFF.

Concerning this clone: At one boundary the junction diverges from the germline segment, which might be a read error. The chain carries TRBV7-7 and TRBJ2-1, with 8 bases fitting TRBD2. CDR1 SSHAT and CDR2 FNYEAQ come from the germline V gene (reference sequence). The CDR3 length is 16 residues. CDR3 in amino acids: CASSLAGTSPHDEQFF. The CDR3 nucleotides are TGTGCTAGCAGCCTCGCCGGGACTAGTCCCCACGATGAGCAGTTCTTC.